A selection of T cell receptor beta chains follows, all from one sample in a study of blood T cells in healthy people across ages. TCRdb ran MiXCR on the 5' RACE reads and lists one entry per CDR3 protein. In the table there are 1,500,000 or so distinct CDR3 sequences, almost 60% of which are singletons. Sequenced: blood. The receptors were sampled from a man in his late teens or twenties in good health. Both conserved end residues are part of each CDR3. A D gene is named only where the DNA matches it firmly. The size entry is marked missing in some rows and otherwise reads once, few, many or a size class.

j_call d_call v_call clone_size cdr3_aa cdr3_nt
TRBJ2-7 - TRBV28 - CASTTVLEQYF TGTGCCAGCACCACGGTGCTTGAGCAGTACTTC
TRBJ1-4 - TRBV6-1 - CASSEIELGILNEKLFF TGTGCCAGCAGTGAAATTGAACTCGGGATCTTAAATGAAAAACTGTTTTTT
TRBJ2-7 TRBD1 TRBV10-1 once CASSNDRVDEQYF TGCGCCAGCAGTAACGACAGGGTTGACGAGCAGTACTTC
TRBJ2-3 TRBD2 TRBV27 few CASSPSLAGGETQYF TGTGCCAGCAGTCCCTCACTAGCGGGAGGGGAGACGCAGTATTTT
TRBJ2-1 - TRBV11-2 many CASSLVRAGGSDEQFF TGTGCCAGCAGCTTAGTTCGTGCAGGGGGGTCGGATGAGCAGTTCTTC
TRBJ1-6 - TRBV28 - CASSSETGRSSPLHF TGTGCCAGCAGTTCCGAGACAGGCCGTAGTTCACCCCTCCACTTT
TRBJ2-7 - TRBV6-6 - CASIGEASYEQYF TGTGCCAGCATAGGAGAGGCCTCCTACGAGCAGTACTTC
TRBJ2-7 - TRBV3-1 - CASSPSLFPYEQYF TGTGCCAGCAGCCCGAGTTTGTTCCCCTACGAGCAGTACTTC
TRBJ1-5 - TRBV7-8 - CASSLQNTQPQHF TGTGCCAGCAGCCTACAGAATACCCAGCCCCAGCATTTT
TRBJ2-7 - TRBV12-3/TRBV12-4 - CASSLGIAEANEQYF TGTGCCAGCAGTTTAGGGATAGCGGAGGCGAATGAGCAGTACTTC
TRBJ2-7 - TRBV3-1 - CASSQELGRGEQYF TGTGCCAGCAGCCAAGAGCTAGGTAGGGGCGAGCAGTACTTC
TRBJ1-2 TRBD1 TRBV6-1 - CASSEAHRGVGDYTF TGCGCCAGCAGTGAAGCCCACAGGGGCGTTGGTGACTACACCTTC
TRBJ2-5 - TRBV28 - CASSLAFETQYF TGTGCCAGCAGTCTAGCGTTCGAGACCCAGTACTTC
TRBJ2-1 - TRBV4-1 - CASSQAGGAYNEQFF TGCGCCAGCAGCCAAGCTGGCGGGGCTTACAATGAGCAGTTCTTC
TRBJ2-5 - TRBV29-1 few CSVRSRTAQETQYF TGCAGCGTTAGGTCCCGGACGGCACAAGAGACCCAGTACTTC
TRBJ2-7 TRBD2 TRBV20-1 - CSAGLAGGGSEQYF TGCAGTGCAGGACTAGCGGGAGGGGGATCGGAGCAGTACTTC
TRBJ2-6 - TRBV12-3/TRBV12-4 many CASSLFSGANVLTF TGTGCCAGCAGTTTATTCTCTGGGGCCAACGTCCTGACTTTC
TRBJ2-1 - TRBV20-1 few CSARLVRGPSYNEQFF TGCAGTGCTAGATTGGTGCGGGGGCCGTCCTACAATGAGCAGTTCTTC
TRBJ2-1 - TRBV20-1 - CSAPHPGSYNEQFF TGCAGTGCTCCCCACCCGGGGTCCTACAATGAGCAGTTCTTC
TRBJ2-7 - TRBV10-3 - CAISESRGSGYEQYF TGTGCCATCAGTGAGTCAAGAGGGAGCGGCTACGAGCAGTACTTC
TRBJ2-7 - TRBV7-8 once CASSGGVQYEQYF TGTGCCAGCAGCGGAGGGGTTCAATACGAGCAGTACTTC
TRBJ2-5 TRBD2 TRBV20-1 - CSAGTSDGETQYF TGCAGTGCTGGAACTAGCGATGGGGAGACCCAGTACTTC
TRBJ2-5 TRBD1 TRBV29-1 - CSVTGQIQETQYF TGCAGCGTCACGGGACAGATTCAAGAGACCCAGTACTTC
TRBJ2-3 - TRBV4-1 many CASSPGLSDTQYF TGCGCCAGCAGCCCCGGCTTATCTGATACGCAGTATTTT
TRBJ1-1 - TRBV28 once CASSLLGNGGSLNTEAFF TGTGCCAGCAGTTTATTGGGGAATGGAGGGTCTTTGAACACTGAAGCTTTCTTT
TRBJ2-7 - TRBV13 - CASSYGASDYEQYF TGTGCCAGCAGTTACGGGGCTAGCGACTACGAGCAGTACTTC
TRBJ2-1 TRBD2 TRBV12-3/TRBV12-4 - CASSPGGPQFF TGTGCCAGCAGCCCGGGGGGGCCCCAGTTCTTC
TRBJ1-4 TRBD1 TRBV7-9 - CASRRQGRNEKLFF TGTGCCAGCAGACGACAGGGGCGTAATGAAAAACTGTTTTTT
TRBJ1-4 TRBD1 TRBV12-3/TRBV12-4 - CASTGTGGGEEKLFF TGTGCCAGCACCGGGACAGGGGGTGGTGAGGAAAAACTGTTTTTT
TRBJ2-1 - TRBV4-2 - CASSQGTLYNEQFF TGTGCCAGCAGCCAAGGGACACTCTACAATGAGCAGTTCTTC
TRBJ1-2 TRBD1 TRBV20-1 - CSASQGDGYTF TGCAGTGCTTCACAGGGGGATGGCTACACCTTC
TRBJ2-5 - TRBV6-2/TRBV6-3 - CASSYSRPYEQYF TGTGCCAGCAGTTACTCGAGGCCATATGAGCAGTACTTC
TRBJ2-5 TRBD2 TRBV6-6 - CASSYGTTQETQYF TGTGCCAGCAGTTACGGGACTACCCAAGAGACCCAGTACTTC
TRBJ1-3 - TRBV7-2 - CASSPGYSSGNTIYF TGTGCCAGCAGCCCCGGTTACAGCTCTGGAAACACCATATATTTT
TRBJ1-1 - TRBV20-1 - CSAREPPGAEAFF TGCAGTGCTAGAGAGCCCCCGGGGGCTGAAGCTTTCTTT
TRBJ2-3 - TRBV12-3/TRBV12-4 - CASGLGVRDTQYF TGTGCCAGCGGTCTAGGCGTACGGGATACGCAGTATTTT
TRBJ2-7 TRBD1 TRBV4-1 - CASSQAWATGGSYEQYF TGCGCCAGCAGCCAAGCGTGGGCTACAGGGGGCTCCTACGAGCAGTACTTC
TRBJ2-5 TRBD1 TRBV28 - CASSRTGTDQETQYF TGTGCCAGCAGTCGAACCGGGACAGATCAAGAGACCCAGTACTTC
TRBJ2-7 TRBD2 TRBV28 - CASSPRGGSLAYEQYF TGTGCCAGCAGTCCTCGGGGGGGGAGTTTAGCGTACGAGCAGTACTTC
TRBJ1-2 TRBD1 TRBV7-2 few CASSLAPGQASYGYTF TGTGCCAGCAGCTTAGCCCCGGGACAGGCGAGCTATGGCTACACCTTC
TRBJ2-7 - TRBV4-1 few CASSLGIDYEQYF TGCGCCAGCAGCCTTGGCATAGACTACGAGCAGTACTTC
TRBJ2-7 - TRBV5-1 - CASSGRDDPYEQYF TGCGCCAGCAGTGGTAGGGACGACCCCTACGAGCAGTACTTC
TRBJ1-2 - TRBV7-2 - CASSFVAANYGYTF TGTGCCAGCAGCTTTGTTGCGGCTAACTATGGCTACACCTTC